The present entry profiles one TCR beta chain with its context. Its antigen is as yet unknown. Making the TCR beta libraries involved quantitative 5'-RACE with molecular barcodes. TCRdb redid the calling of the 5' RACE reads with MiXCR, one entry per CDR3 protein. The repertoire holds approximately 550,000 distinct CDR3 sequences, with over 9.5% as singletons. This sample is drawn from a study of CD8 T cells in ankylosing spondylitis. General study points: A TCR beta motif of roughly 8 highly homologous variants appeared characteristic of ankylosing spondylitis blood. Disease-linked clones, CD8+, were relatively rare in peripheral blood. Disease-associated clones were reportedly significantly overrepresented in matched ankylosing spondylitis synovial fluid. Reports of some motif variants in reactive arthritis synovial fluid and blood predate this one.

CDR1 and CDR2 from the germline V gene are SGHVS and FNYEAQ. Trimming cost V 5 bases and J 7 bases; bases outside gene matches: 6. This CDR3 has 14 residues. This chain connects TRBV7-6 to TRBJ2-2, with 8 bases identical to TRBD1. This TCR derives from a male donor with ankylosing spondylitis. The sample comprised blood, either unsorted or a sorted T cell fraction (not recorded which). The CDR3 loop is CASSPRGRDGELFF. The DNA of the CDR3 is TGTGCCAGCAGCCCCAGGGGGCGGGACGGGGAGCTGTTTTTT.